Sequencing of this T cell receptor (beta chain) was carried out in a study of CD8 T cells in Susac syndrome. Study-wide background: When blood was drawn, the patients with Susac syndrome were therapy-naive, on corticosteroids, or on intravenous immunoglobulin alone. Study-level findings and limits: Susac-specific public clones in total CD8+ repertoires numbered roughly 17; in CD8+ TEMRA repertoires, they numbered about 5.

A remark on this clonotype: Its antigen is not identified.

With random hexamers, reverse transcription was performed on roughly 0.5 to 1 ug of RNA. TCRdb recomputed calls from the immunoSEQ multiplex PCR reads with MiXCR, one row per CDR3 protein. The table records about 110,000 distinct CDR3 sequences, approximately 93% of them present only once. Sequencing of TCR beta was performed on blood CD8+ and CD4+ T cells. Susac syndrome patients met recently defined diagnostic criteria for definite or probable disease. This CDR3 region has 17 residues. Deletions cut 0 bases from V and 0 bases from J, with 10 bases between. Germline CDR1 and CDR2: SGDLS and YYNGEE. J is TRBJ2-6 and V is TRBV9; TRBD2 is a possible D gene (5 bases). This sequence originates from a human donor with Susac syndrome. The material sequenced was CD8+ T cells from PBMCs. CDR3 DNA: TGTGCCAGCAGCGTAGGAGGAGGCGGCTCTGGGGCCAACGTCCTGACTTTC. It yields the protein CASSVGGGGSGANVLTF. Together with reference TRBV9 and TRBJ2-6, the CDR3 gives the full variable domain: DSGVTQTPKHLITATGQRVTLRCSPRSGDLSVYWYQQSLDQGLQFLIQYYNGEERAKGNILERFSAQQFPDLHSELNLSSLELGDSALYFCASSVGGGGSGANVLTFGAGSRLTVL.